Described below is a single T cell receptor beta chain sequence and its context. The data were obtained in a study of radiotherapy plus CTLA-4 blockade in lung cancer. Overall study: Roughly a sixth of enrolled patients responded objectively, and roughly 31% had disease control.

The CDR3 covers 15 residues. Looked up from germline, CDR1 is MNHNY and CDR2 is SVGAGI (reference sequence). The junction had 2 bases not matched to a gene; V was cut back by 6 bases and J by 1 base. Assay: immunoSEQ multiplex PCR; the TCRdb copy retains only in-frame clones and omits some. Here the sample spans 100,000 to 150,000 clones, around 90% being singletons. This specimen consisted of peripheral blood, obtained from a patient treated with radiotherapy plus ipilimumab. This chain uses TRBV6-6 with TRBJ2-2; 10 bases agree with TRBD2. The clonotype originates from a human donor with non-small cell lung cancer that progressed on radiotherapy plus ipilimumab. The CDR3 spells CASSGLAENTGELFF. CDR3 coding DNA: TGTGCCAGCAGCGGACTAGCGGAGAACACCGGGGAGCTGTTTTTT.